Sequencing of this T cell receptor (beta chain) was carried out in a study of T cells after posttransplantation cyclophosphamide. Overall study results and limits: TRB overlap between skin or GI tissue T cells and blood was limited. Donor CD8+ memory clones often dominated recipient blood repertoires at later times.

Here immunoSEQ multiplex PCR was the method, and the copy in TCRdb shows in-frame clones only, minus some. This table has 25,000 or so clones, roughly 86% appearing once. J gave up 4 bases and V 2 bases, and 4 bases lay outside the gene matches. The CDR3 loop spans 16 amino acids. Germline CDR1 and CDR2: MNHEY and SMNVEV (reference sequence). Comments on this clone: The antigen is unknown.

What was sequenced was PBMCs. The V gene is TRBV27, the J gene TRBJ2-7; 14 bases align to TRBD2. This TCR came from a woman aged 60-75 years with a blood cancer, CMV-positive, and with a related stem cell donor. The chain's CDR3 is CASSLKGLAGAYEQYF. The DNA for the CDR3 is TGTGCCAGCAGTTTAAAGGGACTAGCGGGAGCTTACGAGCAGTACTTC.